This T cell receptor beta chain was found in a study of blood T cells in healthy people across ages. Whole-study context: The template switching approach captured approximately one barcoded beta molecule for every two T cells. Findings and limits, study-wide: Changes seen in expanded clonotypes were possibly confounded by donor CMV status left unknown.

This clonotype was counted ten times or more. Its target is unknown. Sample-barcoded 5' priming and a J-beta primer mix drove a second PCR of about 6 to 12 cycles. Every cDNA molecule bore a tag from a template-switch adaptor containing 12 random nucleotides. Every individual sample yielded 2.5 million or more paired-end reads (each containing CDR3). TCRdb itself ran the 5' RACE reads through MiXCR, one entry per CDR3 protein. The sample yields about 680,000 distinct CDR3 sequences, about half seen once. The germline gives CDR1 MGHRA, CDR2 YSYEKL. CDR3 size: 18 residues. Trimming took 0 bases from V and 0 from J; bases not matched to a gene: 4.

The chain joins TRBV4-1 to TRBJ2-1; 11 bases agree with TRBD2. Specimen: blood. This TCR derives from an older woman in good health. The CDR3 DNA reads TGCGCCAGCAGCCAAGATTGGCTAGCGGGGGGCTCCTACAATGAGCAGTTCTTC. Translation gives CASSQDWLAGGSYNEQFF.